A selection of T cell receptor beta chains follows, all from one sample in a study of T cell repertoires in cytomegalovirus infection. MiXCR, run by TCRdb on the reads, gives a single entry per CDR3 protein. The profile shows roughly 320,000 distinct CDR3 sequences, 8% to 10% of them singletons. The sample taken for sequencing was PBMCs. All receptors derive from a human donor in good health (CMV status not recorded). Some clones in this sample may be carry-over from other donors' samples. CDR3s include the opening cysteine and the closing phenylalanine or tryptophan. Each record gives: D gene, J gene, clone size, V gene, CDR3 protein, CDR3 DNA. The D gene is left open where the match is weak. Clone size is stated in some rows and not others, as once, few, many or a class when expanded.

TRBD1 TRBJ1-2 many TRBV7-2 CASSPDRGWDGYTF TGTGCCAGCAGCCCCGACAGGGGATGGGATGGCTACACCTTC
. TRBJ2-7 few TRBV4-3 CASSQGWTGEQYF TGCGCCAGCAGCCAGGGATGGACGGGTGAGCAGTACTTC
. TRBJ1-1 . TRBV7-6 CASSLTDWPSGTEAFF TGTGCCAGCAGCTTAACCGATTGGCCGTCTGGTACTGAAGCTTTCTTT
. TRBJ2-7 many TRBV19 CASRAGMGIYYEQYF TGTGCCAGTAGGGCAGGGATGGGGATATACTACGAGCAGTACTTC
. TRBJ1-2 medium-sized TRBV7-2 CASSPTGTTNGYTF TGTGCCAGCAGCCCTACCGGGACAACGAATGGCTACACCTTC
TRBD1 TRBJ1-1 many TRBV10-3 CAISAWTGGIGTEAFF TGTGCCATCAGTGCATGGACAGGGGGCATTGGCACTGAAGCTTTCTTT
TRBD1 TRBJ1-5 few TRBV28 CASSSSGGTGNQPQHF TGTGCCAGCAGTTCATCGGGGGGGACAGGGAATCAGCCCCAGCATTTT
. TRBJ1-2 . TRBV28 CASLDRVNYGYTF TGTGCCAGTCTCGACAGAGTTAACTATGGCTACACCTTC
. TRBJ1-1 . TRBV28 CASTLWAAMNTEAFF TGTGCCAGTACCCTGTGGGCAGCTATGAACACTGAAGCTTTCTTT
TRBD2 TRBJ2-7 many TRBV12-3/TRBV12-4 CASSLTSGGYEQYF TGTGCCAGCAGTTTGACTAGCGGAGGCTACGAGCAGTACTTC
. TRBJ2-7 few TRBV12-3/TRBV12-4 CASSLAGTETEYF TGTGCCAGCAGTTTAGCGGGAACAGAAACTGAGTACTTC
. TRBJ1-3 once TRBV5-5 CASSLGWGSGNTIYF TGTGCCAGCAGCTTGGGCTGGGGCTCTGGAAACACCATATATTTT
. TRBJ1-5 few TRBV6-6 CASNTGVGQPQHF TGTGCCAGCAATACAGGAGTAGGGCAGCCCCAGCATTTT
TRBD1 TRBJ2-3 many TRBV19 CASSTGPSTDTQYF TGTGCCAGTTCGACAGGGCCGAGCACAGATACGCAGTATTTT
. TRBJ2-7 many TRBV11-2 CASSLAPPGSNYEQYF TGTGCCAGCAGCTTAGCCCCTCCAGGGAGTAACTACGAGCAGTACTTC
TRBD1 TRBJ1-4 few TRBV7-2 CASSLGLRQGNEKLFF TGTGCCAGCAGCTTAGGATTGAGACAGGGGAATGAAAAACTGTTTTTT
. TRBJ1-1 few TRBV12-3/TRBV12-4 CASSRVGEAFF TGTGCCAGCAGTCGGGTGGGTGAAGCTTTCTTT
. TRBJ1-6 few TRBV28 CASITGSTRYNSPLHF TGTGCCAGCATCACAGGATCAACAAGATATAATTCACCCCTCCACTTT
. TRBJ2-5 few TRBV20-1 CSASLLVSQETQYF TGCAGTGCTAGTTTACTAGTTTCCCAAGAGACCCAGTACTTC
. TRBJ1-5 many TRBV7-2 CASSWDPSERWPQHF TGTGCCAGCAGCTGGGACCCCTCGGAGCGTTGGCCCCAGCATTTT
. TRBJ2-2 many TRBV11-1 CASTRGDSGELFF TGTGCCAGCACTCGAGGGGACTCCGGGGAGCTGTTTTTT
. TRBJ2-7 many TRBV7-2 CASSSMGGALSYEQYF TGTGCCAGCAGCTCCATGGGGGGGGCTCTCTCCTACGAGCAGTACTTC
TRBD1 TRBJ2-7 few TRBV15 CATSIPSTPGQKYEQYF TGTGCCACCAGCATACCCTCTACCCCGGGACAGAAATACGAGCAGTACTTC
. TRBJ2-7 many TRBV7-8 CASSLNLRTGGYEQYF TGTGCCAGCAGCCTTAACCTTCGGACCGGGGGATACGAGCAGTACTTC
TRBD2 TRBJ2-4 few TRBV27 CASSSLRQGWTSGRVLPAKNIQYF TGTGCCAGCAGTTCTCTCCGACAGGGTTGGACTAGCGGGAGAGTTTTACCTGCCAAAAACATTCAGTACTTC
TRBD2 TRBJ2-5 many TRBV7-2 CASSVGLAEGRQETQYF TGTGCCAGCAGCGTGGGACTAGCGGAGGGAAGGCAAGAGACCCAGTACTTC
TRBD2 TRBJ2-7 few TRBV6-5 CASSYSQRGSYEQYF TGTGCCAGCAGTTACAGCCAGCGGGGCTCCTACGAGCAGTACTTC
. TRBJ2-7 . TRBV10-3 CAIRDGGVGEQYF TGTGCCATCAGGGACGGGGGAGTGGGCGAGCAGTACTTC
. TRBJ1-1 few TRBV7-9 CASSLYRGEFEAFF TGTGCCAGCAGCTTATATAGGGGGGAGTTTGAAGCTTTCTTT
. TRBJ1-6 few TRBV18 CASSPQGDSRGSPLHF TGTGCCAGCTCACCACAGGGAGACAGCCGCGGTTCACCCCTCCACTTT
. TRBJ2-5 . TRBV7-3 CASSLSSEVETQYF TGTGCCAGCAGCTTATCGTCGGAGGTAGAGACCCAGTACTTC
TRBD1 TRBJ1-5 few TRBV7-2 CASSLMGQGGEPQHF TGTGCCAGCAGCCTAATGGGACAGGGCGGTGAGCCCCAGCATTTT
TRBD1 TRBJ2-3 many TRBV7-2 CASSTDRVGDTQYF TGTGCCAGCAGCACGGACAGGGTGGGAGATACGCAGTATTTT
TRBD1 TRBJ1-1 few TRBV7-2 CASSSPDRATEAFF TGTGCCAGCAGCTCCCCAGACAGGGCCACTGAAGCTTTCTTT
TRBD1 TRBJ1-4 many TRBV7-2 CASSSRGREEKLFF TGTGCCTCATCCTCAAGGGGGCGCGAAGAAAAACTGTTTTTT
. TRBJ2-1 many TRBV7-9 CASSLVTNNEQFF TGTGCCAGCAGCTTAGTCACCAACAATGAGCAGTTCTTC
TRBD2 TRBJ2-5 . TRBV9 CASSPLLSGGETQYF TGTGCCAGCAGCCCCCTCCTTAGCGGGGGTGAGACCCAGTACTTC
. TRBJ2-5 many TRBV7-2 CASSLVARVAETQYF TGTGCCAGCAGCTTAGTAGCAAGGGTAGCGGAGACCCAGTACTTC
. TRBJ1-1 . TRBV27 CASFFLGGTEAFF TGTGCCAGCTTCTTCCTGGGGGGCACTGAAGCTTTCTTT
. TRBJ2-2 . TRBV7-2 CASSLDRGELFF TGTGCCAGCAGCTTAGATCGCGGGGAGCTGTTTTTT
TRBD2 TRBJ2-2 . TRBV5-4 CASSPLAGAYTGELFF TGTGCCAGCAGCCCGCTAGCGGGGGCGTACACCGGGGAGCTGTTTTTT
. TRBJ2-5 few TRBV5-4 CASSPDQGRRETQYF TGTGCCAGCAGCCCCGACCAGGGAAGGCGGGAGACCCAGTACTTC
. TRBJ2-3 many TRBV7-2 CASRGGRSGAHTDTQYF TGTGCCAGCAGAGGGGGCCGATCGGGGGCCCACACAGATACGCAGTATTTT
. TRBJ1-1 few TRBV7-9 CASSFAPTGKNTEAFF TGTGCCAGCAGCTTTGCCCCTACAGGGAAGAACACTGAAGCTTTCTTT
. TRBJ2-2 few TRBV20-1 CSADASRDRTPGELFF TGCAGTGCTGACGCCAGCAGGGACCGGACTCCCGGGGAGCTGTTTTTT
. TRBJ1-1 . TRBV9 CASSVGGRNTEAFF TGTGCCAGCAGTGTAGGGGGGAGGAACACTGAAGCTTTCTTT
. TRBJ1-3 . TRBV6-2/TRBV6-3 CASSRPGVGYSGNTIYF TGTGCCAGCAGTCGCCCGGGGGTCGGCTACTCTGGAAACACCATATATTTT
. TRBJ2-3 many TRBV6-1 CASSESGRHTDTQYF TGTGCCAGCAGTGAATCAGGGCGTCACACAGATACGCAGTATTTT
. TRBJ1-1 many TRBV7-2 CASSLGTFPNTEAFF TGTGCCAGCAGCTTAGGCACCTTCCCGAACACTGAAGCTTTCTTT
. TRBJ1-5 many TRBV12-3/TRBV12-4 CASSPGLNQPQHF TGTGCCAGCAGCCCAGGCCTGAATCAGCCCCAGCATTTT
. TRBJ1-2 . TRBV28 CASSPREKLTF TGTGCCAGCAGTCCTAGGGAGAAACTCACCTTC
. TRBJ1-4 . TRBV27 CASSLRQTATNEKLFF TGTGCCAGCAGTCTTAGACAGACCGCAACTAATGAAAAACTGTTTTTT
TRBD2 TRBJ2-2 many TRBV19 CATPRGLAGVNTGELFF TGTGCCACTCCCCGCGGACTAGCGGGAGTAAACACCGGGGAGCTGTTTTTT
. TRBJ1-6 few TRBV16 CASSQSRDRLNSPLHF TGTGCCAGCAGCCAATCCAGGGACCGACTTAATTCACCCCTCCACTTT
TRBD2 TRBJ2-7 . TRBV20-1 CSAFKRDSYEQYF TGCAGTGCCTTCAAGCGGGACTCCTACGAGCAGTACTTC